The 32 T cell receptor beta chains in this list originate from one sample, sequenced in a study of blood T cell repertoires in COVID-19. The data were produced by immunoSEQ multiplex PCR, yet TCRdb's version contains in-frame clones alone and is incomplete. This table has 70,000 to 95,000 clones, about 89% appearing once. The sample taken for sequencing was peripheral blood. The receptors derive from a man between 50 and 59 years old with COVID-19, enrolled during active disease.

J is TRBJ2-2 and V is TRBV4-1, with 10 positions matching TRBD1. Looked up from germline, CDR1 is MGHRA and CDR2 is YSYEKL. The J segment lost 4 bases and the V segment lost 1 base, leaving 6 bases of the junction unmatched. CDR3 size: 17 residues. CDR3 amino acids: CASSQGGDRGITGELFF. The CDR3 nucleotides are TGCGCCAGCAGCCAAGGGGGGGACAGGGGAATCACCGGGGAGCTGTTTTTT.

J is TRBJ1-4 and V is TRBV7-9; D is uncertain. V was shortened by 2 bases and J by 3 bases, with 7 bases between the two germline ends. CDR3 size: 14 residues. Germline assignment: CDR1 SEHNR and CDR2 FQNEAQ (reference sequence). CDR3 coding DNA: TGTGCCAGCAGCTTAATCGGGGCTAATGAAAAACTGTTTTTT. This translates into CASSLIGANEKLFF.

In nucleotides, the CDR3 is TGTGCCAGCAAATATTCTTTGAGCTCCTACAATGAGCAGTTCTTC. Translation: CASKYSLSSYNEQFF. This chain uses TRBV7-9 with TRBJ2-1; unclear D gene. The V gene's germline CDR1 is SEHNR and CDR2 FQNEAQ (reference sequence). Trimming cost V 7 bases and J 0 bases, with 13 bases left between them. This CDR3 contains 15 residues.

The chain links TRBV4-2 to TRBJ1-2, with D maybe TRBD1 (5 bases). Germline CDR1 reads LGHNA; CDR2 reads YNFKEQ. The CDR3 totals 13 residues. V lost 3 bases and J lost 3, with 8 bases in between. The CDR3 DNA follows: TGTGCCAGCAGCCACACAGGAGACTATGGCTACACCTTC. Amino acids: CASSHTGDYGYTF.

This rearrangement joins TRBV9 to TRBJ1-2; D is undetermined. The germline V gene has CDR1 SGDLS and CDR2 YYNGEE. V gave up 0 bases and J gave up 7 bases, with 7 bases separating them. The CDR3 has 12 residues. CDR3 region: CASSVGGFGYTF. CDR3 DNA sequence: TGTGCCAGCAGCGTAGGAGGGTTTGGCTACACCTTC.

The chain carries TRBV6-6 and TRBJ1-2; D call uncertain. Germline V CDR1 and CDR2: MNHNY, SVGAGI (reference sequence). Trimming stripped 3 bases from V and 2 bases from J, with 7 bases between. The CDR3 loop spans 13 amino acids. As DNA, the CDR3 is TGTGCCAGCAGTTATGAGGGAAACTATGGCTACACCTTC. It specifies CASSYEGNYGYTF.

The chain carries TRBV2 and TRBJ1-1; tentatively, D is TRBD1 (6 bases). Germline-derived CDR1 and CDR2 are SNHLY and FYNNEI. V shed 7 bases and J shed 5 bases, with 14 bases lying between them. The CDR3 is 13 residues long. The CDR3 coding sequence is TGTGCCAGCACCTCATGGGGGCAGACTGAAGCTTTCTTT. Translated, it gives CASTSWGQTEAFF.

This CDR3 reads CASTTGRTGTGELFF. CDR3 in DNA: TGTGCCAGCACTACCGGGAGGACCGGCACCGGGGAGCTGTTTTTT. This rearrangement joins TRBV2 to TRBJ2-2; 7 positions agree with TRBD2. This CDR3 is built from 15 residues. Germline assignment: CDR1 SNHLY and CDR2 FYNNEI. Trimming at V came to 7 bases and at J to 4 bases, leaving 9 bases not matched to a gene.

The chain links TRBV4-1 to TRBJ1-4; D possibly corresponds to TRBD1 (5 bases). The CDR3 runs to 14 residues. CDR1 MGHRA and CDR2 YSYEKL come from the germline V gene. Deletions cut 2 bases from V and 7 bases from J, with 11 bases between. The CDR3 nucleotides read TGCGCCAGCAGCCAAATGGGGCTGGGTGAAAAACTGTTTTTT. Translation: CASSQMGLGEKLFF.

This rearrangement joins TRBV6-2 or TRBV6-3 to TRBJ1-5; D is ambiguous. The CDR3 has 15 residues. The V end was cut by 2 bases, the J end by 8 bases, with 16 bases between. Germline loops: CDR1 MNHEY, CDR2 SVGEGT. CDR3 region: CASSYLTPGSEPQHF. CDR3 bases: TGTGCCAGCAGTTACCTGACACCTGGCTCGGAGCCCCAGCATTTT.

The CDR3 region is CASRPGTGIKEKLFF. The CDR3, as DNA: TGTGCCAGCAGACCCGGGACAGGAATAAAGGAAAAACTGTTTTTT. V gene TRBV7-6 combines with J gene TRBJ1-4, with 8 bases lining up with TRBD1. This CDR3 region has 15 residues. The trim removed 6 bases at V and 8 bases at J, leaving 11 bases unmatched. Germline V gene sequence: CDR1 SGHVS, CDR2 FNYEAQ.

This rearrangement joins TRBV7-3 to TRBJ1-5; tentatively, D is TRBD1 (6 bases). Deletions cut 5 bases from V and 0 bases from J, with 26 bases between. The CDR3 has 20 amino acids. The germline gives CDR1 SGHTA, CDR2 FQGTGA. DNA for the CDR3: TGTGCCAGCAGCCCGTGGTACGAAGACCCCGGACAGTATAGCAATCAGCCCCAGCATTTT. It codes for CASSPWYEDPGQYSNQPQHF.

The V call is TRBV9, the J call TRBJ1-1, with D uncertain. The CDR3 extends over 14 amino acids. CDR1 SGDLS and CDR2 YYNGEE come from the germline V gene. The germline V and J ends were trimmed by 5 bases and 2 bases, with 13 bases remaining between them. The CDR3 region has the DNA TGTGCCAGCAGTACTGGTGCGGGCAACACTGAAGCTTTCTTT. Encoded protein: CASSTGAGNTEAFF.

The rearrangement uses TRBV5-1 and TRBJ2-1, with D possibly matching TRBD1 (5 bases). From germline, CDR1 is SGHRS and CDR2 YFSETQ. Trimming removed 0 bases from V and 2 bases from J, with 9 bases in between. The CDR3 is made up of 15 amino acids. CDR3 in amino acids: CASSLDRPAYNEQFF. In DNA, the CDR3 is TGCGCCAGCAGCTTGGACAGGCCAGCCTACAATGAGCAGTTCTTC.

The chain combines TRBV30 with TRBJ1-5; D unclear. V was trimmed by 5 bases and J by 3 bases, leaving 11 bases between them. Germline lookup yields CDR1 GTSNPN and CDR2 SVGIG (reference sequence). CDR3 length: 13 residues. The CDR3 sequence: CAWGTVDNQPQHF. The CDR3 DNA is TGTGCCTGGGGAACAGTTGACAATCAGCCCCAGCATTTT.

The chain employs TRBV7-9 and TRBJ1-1; a possible D gene is TRBD1 (5 bases). Germline CDR1 is SEHNR and CDR2 is FQNEAQ (reference sequence). V shed 4 bases and J shed 5 bases, with 14 bases lying between them. The CDR3 length is 14 residues. As DNA, the CDR3 is TGTGCCAGCAGCTCCCAGGGCCCACGGACTGAAGCTTTCTTT. It is translated as CASSSQGPRTEAFF.

This clone was picked up one time. The chain uses TRBV5-1 and TRBJ2-7; TRBD1 aligns across 9 bases. Germline CDR1 is SGHRS and CDR2 is YFSETQ. Trimming removed 4 bases from V and 5 bases from J; junction bases left unmatched: 7. The CDR3 is 14 amino acids. The CDR3: CASSLTGGLNEQYF. The CDR3 coding sequence is TGCGCCAGCAGCCTTACAGGGGGCCTCAACGAGCAGTACTTC.

The chain couples TRBV28 to TRBJ1-2, with TRBD1 identical over 7 bases. Looked up from germline, CDR1 is MDHEN and CDR2 is SYDVKM. The junction had 1 base not matched to a gene; V was cut back by 6 bases and J by 3 bases. The CDR3 runs to 12 residues. The CDR3 nucleotides read TGTGCCAGCAGCAGGGGGGACTATGGCTACACCTTC. Residues: CASSRGDYGYTF.

The genes are TRBV11-2 and TRBJ2-7, with 7 positions matching TRBD1. The V and J ends lost 4 bases and 6 bases, in that order; junction bases with no gene match: 9. The V gene's germline CDR1 is SGHAT and CDR2 FQNNGV. This CDR3 is 14 amino acids long. The CDR3 DNA is TGTGCCAGCAGCTCTCAACAGGGGATGGGCGAGCAGTACTTC. It specifies CASSSQQGMGEQYF.

This chain joins TRBV27 and TRBJ1-5, with a possible D match to TRBD1 (6 bases). Germline V CDR1 and CDR2: MNHEY, SMNVEV (reference sequence). The CDR3 totals 15 residues. V was pared by 6 bases and J by 0 bases, with 12 bases between. CDR3: CASRLWTASNQPQHF. Written as DNA, the CDR3 is TGTGCCAGCAGGCTCTGGACAGCTAGCAATCAGCCCCAGCATTTT.

The gene calls are TRBV18 and TRBJ1-5; D might be TRBD1 (5 bases). CDR1 KGHSH and CDR2 LQKENI come from the germline V gene. This CDR3 spans 16 amino acids. The V and J ends lost 4 bases and 0 bases respectively, with 13 bases between them. CDR3 DNA: TGTGCCAGCTCACAACAGACAGTTTATAGCAATCAGCCCCAGCATTTT. Encoded protein: CASSQQTVYSNQPQHF.

The chain is built from TRBV3-1 (or the pseudogene TRBV3-2) and TRBJ1-1; 8 nucleotides align to TRBD1. V lost 2 bases to trimming and J lost 4 bases; unmatched junction nucleotides: 3. The germline CDR1 and CDR2 sequences are LGHDT and YNNKEL (reference sequence). This CDR3 spans 14 amino acids. The CDR3: CASSQLTGGTEAFF. The CDR3 region has the DNA TGTGCCAGCAGCCAATTAACAGGGGGCACTGAAGCTTTCTTT.

This rearrangement joins TRBV5-4 to TRBJ2-2, with 12 bases identical to TRBD1. V dropped 1 base and J dropped 6; count of bases not matched to a gene: 4. The CDR3 spans 16 residues. CDR1 and CDR2 from the germline V gene are SGHNT and YYREEE (reference sequence). CDR3 bases: TGTGCCAGCAGCTTGTTAGGGACAGGGGGCCCCGGGGAGCTGTTTTTT. It encodes CASSLLGTGGPGELFF. The full variable domain, with the rest looked up from reference TRBV5-4 and TRBJ2-2, is ETGVTQSPTHLIKTRGQQVTLRCSSQSGHNTVSWYQQALGQGPQFIFQYYREEENGRGNFPPRFSGLQFPNYSSELNVNALELDDSALYLCASSLLGTGGPGELFFGEGSRLTVL.

The chain joins TRBV28 to TRBJ2-2, with a weak D call TRBD1 (7 bases). Per germline, CDR1 MDHEN and CDR2 SYDVKM. The CDR3 totals 15 residues. V lost 5 bases to trimming and J lost 2 bases, with 12 bases between them. CDR3 nucleotide sequence: TGTGCCAGCAGTACGGGGGACAGAAACACCGGGGAGCTGTTTTTT. Amino acids: CASSTGDRNTGELFF. The full variable domain, with the rest looked up from reference TRBV28 and TRBJ2-2, is DVKVTQSSRYLVKRTGEKVFLECVQDMDHENMFWYRQDPGLGLRLIYFSYDVKMKEKGDIPEGYSVSREKKERFSLILESASTNQTSMYLCASSTGDRNTGELFFGEGSRLTVL.

This chain joins TRBV19 and TRBJ2-1; perhaps TRBD1 as D (6 bases). The CDR3 is made up of 14 amino acids. V shed 5 bases and J shed 6 bases, with 14 bases lying between them. CDR1 LNHDA and CDR2 SQIVND come from the germline V gene (reference sequence). CDR3 sequence (DNA): TGTGCCAGTAGTTATAAGGGGGTGGTCAATGAGCAGTTCTTC. Protein product: CASSYKGVVNEQFF.

The V gene is TRBV7-3, the J gene TRBJ1-2; 9 bases are a match to TRBD1. The germline gives CDR1 SGHTA, CDR2 FQGTGA. This CDR3 spans 14 amino acids. The junction had 3 bases not matched to a gene; V was cut back by 4 bases and J by 3 bases. CDR3: CASSSTGGDYGYTF. The CDR3 bases are TGTGCCAGCAGCTCGACAGGGGGGGACTATGGCTACACCTTC.

This rearrangement joins TRBV10-2 to TRBJ1-1; no reliable D call. Germline lookup yields CDR1 WSHSY and CDR2 SAAADI. V shed 6 bases and J shed 0 bases, with 8 bases lying between them. This CDR3 region has 13 residues. The CDR3, as DNA: TGCGCCAGCAGGGCCGTTCTGAACACTGAAGCTTTCTTT. Protein sequence: CASRAVLNTEAFF.

The chain carries TRBV30 and TRBJ1-6; D remains unclear. The germline V gene encodes CDR1 GTSNPN and CDR2 SVGIG (reference sequence). V lost 4 bases and J lost 6, with 7 bases in between. The CDR3 spans 12 residues. The CDR3 protein is CAWKRSNSPLHF. In DNA, the CDR3 is TGTGCCTGGAAGAGGTCTAATTCACCCCTCCACTTT.

This chain's CDR3 is CASSLVQGTDTQYF. CDR3 nucleotide sequence: TGTGCCAGCAGCTTGGTCCAGGGCACAGATACGCAGTATTTT. The chain is built from TRBV5-4 and TRBJ2-3, with D hard to call. V was pared by 0 bases and J by 1 base, with 6 bases between. The germline V gene encodes CDR1 SGHNT and CDR2 YYREEE (reference sequence). The CDR3 contains 14 residues.

There are a few counts of this clone. The rearrangement joins TRBV6-4 to TRBJ2-3, with 10 positions matching TRBD1. Germline CDR1 and CDR2: MRHNA and SNTAGT. This CDR3 has 15 residues. The junction had 0 bases not matched to a gene; V was cut back by 2 bases and J by 1 base. CDR3 sequence reads: CASSDGTGGTDTQYF. CDR3 in DNA: TGTGCCAGCAGTGACGGGACAGGGGGCACAGATACGCAGTATTTT.

The chain combines TRBV5-4 with TRBJ2-7, with 9 bases identical to TRBD1. CDR1 SGHNT and CDR2 YYREEE come from the germline V gene (reference sequence). The length of the CDR3 is 14 residues. Germline trimming cut 3 bases from V and 4 bases from J; bases unmatched to any gene: 5. The CDR3 loop reads CASSSRGQGYEQYF. In DNA form, the CDR3 reads TGTGCCAGCAGCTCACGGGGACAGGGATACGAGCAGTACTTC.

This chain links TRBV4-1 with TRBJ2-1, with a possible D match to TRBD2 (7 bases). Germline V gene sequence: CDR1 MGHRA, CDR2 YSYEKL. CDR3 length: 12 amino acids. With 2 bases removed from V and 10 bases from J, the gap between germline ends came to 9 bases. This chain's CDR3 is CASSQKGGEQFF. In DNA form, the CDR3 reads TGCGCCAGCAGCCAAAAGGGGGGGGAGCAGTTCTTC.